Each of the 20 T cell receptor beta chains below was sequenced from the same sample in a study of metastatic and nonmetastatic thyroid tumors. TCRdb re-clonotyped the PCR reads via MiXCR. The data show approximately 20,000 clones, about 31% seen once. Ahead of thyroid surgery, no patient had received treatment of any kind. Sequenced material: adjacent normal tissue. The source of these receptors is a female donor with papillary thyroid cancer or a benign thyroid nodule (not recorded which). Some clones in this sample may be carry-over from other donors' samples.

This clone is labeled as medium-sized. V usage is TRBV2 and J usage is TRBJ1-2, with D possibly matching TRBD1 (6 bases). The germline V gene encodes CDR1 SNHLY and CDR2 FYNNEI. CDR3 size: 14 residues. V was trimmed by 8 bases and J by 4 bases, leaving 17 bases between them. CDR3 protein: CASLNAGTLYGYTF. CDR3 in DNA: TGTGCCAGCTTAAACGCCGGGACACTCTATGGCTACACCTTC.

This clone was counted between two and nine times. The rearrangement uses TRBV6-1 and TRBJ2-1; TRBD1 matches at 7 bases. With V trimmed by 4 bases and J by 0 bases, 0 bases remained unmatched. Germline CDR1 and CDR2: MNHNS and SASEGT. The CDR3 runs to 14 residues. CDR3 DNA sequence: TGTGCCAGCAGTGGGGACAGCTCCTACAATGAGCAGTTCTTC. Protein sequence: CASSGDSSYNEQFF.

The chain employs TRBV11-2 and TRBJ1-6; D unclear. This CDR3 has 18 residues. Between the trimmed V and J ends, which lost 0 bases and 9 bases, there was a span of 21 bases. Germline-derived CDR1 and CDR2 are SGHAT and FQNNGV. The CDR3 coding sequence is TGTGCCAGCAGCTTAGAAAGCCCTAGGCCGTACTTTCTTTCACCCCTCCACTTT. This gives the protein CASSLESPRPYFLSPLHF.

Concerning this clone: Sequence at one end of the junction differs from germline and may be a read error. The chain has TRBV4-1 and TRBJ2-7; D may be TRBD1 or TRBD2 (5 bases each). The CDR3 is 14 amino acids. Per germline, CDR1 MGHRA and CDR2 YSYEKL. CDR3 in DNA: TGCGCCAGCAGCAAAGAGTGGGGGTATACTCTGCAGTACTTC. This encodes CASSKEWGYTLQYF.

This sequence joins TRBV7-8 and TRBJ2-7, with 10 bases fitting TRBD1. With V trimmed by 0 bases and J by 6 bases, 11 bases remained unmatched. The germline V gene encodes CDR1 SGHVS and CDR2 FQNEAQ. The CDR3 length is 17 residues. The CDR3 protein is CASSLAYWGQGWLEQYF. DNA for the CDR3: TGTGCCAGCAGCTTAGCGTACTGGGGACAGGGGTGGCTCGAGCAGTACTTC.

By share, this clone ranks as medium-sized. The gene calls are TRBV6-1 and TRBJ1-4; perhaps TRBD1 as D (6 bases). This CDR3 has 14 amino acids. Germline-derived CDR1 and CDR2 are MNHNS and SASEGT. Trimming removed 6 bases from V and 5 bases from J, with 13 bases in between. The chain's CDR3 is CASRQTGPNEKLFF. The CDR3 DNA reads as TGTGCCAGCAGACAGACAGGCCCGAATGAAAAACTGTTTTTT.

The gene calls are TRBV6-1 and TRBJ2-1; maybe TRBD2 (5 bases). Germline CDR1 is MNHNS and CDR2 is SASEGT. V was shortened by 6 bases and J by 0 bases, with 9 bases between the two germline ends. The CDR3 has 14 residues. The CDR3: CASREAGSYNEQFF. In DNA, the CDR3 is TGTGCCAGCAGGGAGGCGGGCTCCTACAATGAGCAGTTCTTC.

This clone was detected a few times. The chain recombines TRBV5-1 with TRBJ2-7, with D unresolved. Germline-derived CDR1 and CDR2 are SGHRS and YFSETQ. The CDR3 totals 11 residues. Trimming left V 1 base short and J 6 bases short, with 5 bases between. The CDR3 bases are TGCGCCAGCAGCTTGTTAGGCGAGCAGTACTTC. This codes for CASSLLGEQYF.

This clone turned up a few times. The chain joins TRBV20-1 to TRBJ2-1; 8 bases map to TRBD2. The CDR3 is 14 residues long. Germline trimming cut 2 bases from V and 6 bases from J; bases unmatched to any gene: 6. The germline CDR1 and CDR2 sequences are DFQATT and SNEGSKA (reference sequence). Here the CDR3 DNA reads TGCAGTGCTAGAAAGCTAGCGGGTTCCAATGAGCAGTTCTTC. This gives the protein CSARKLAGSNEQFF.

The rearrangement links TRBV9 to TRBJ2-3; D gene uncertain. V dropped 2 bases and J dropped 5 bases, with 6 bases sitting between them. CDR3 length: 12 amino acids. CDR1 is SGDLS, CDR2 YYNGEE, per germline. This chain's CDR3 is CASSVEKDTQYF. For the CDR3, the DNA is TGTGCCAGCAGCGTGGAGAAAGATACGCAGTATTTT.

By sample share, this clone is medium-sized. The V call is TRBV6-2 or TRBV6-3, the J call TRBJ2-3; possibly TRBD2 for D (5 bases). Germline loops: CDR1 MNHEY, CDR2 SVGEGT. Trimming removed 7 bases at V and 1 base at J, with 12 bases between. This CDR3 is 14 amino acids long. CDR3 loop: CASKSRRGTDTQYF. In DNA form, the CDR3 reads TGTGCCAGCAAATCTAGGCGGGGCACAGATACGCAGTATTTT.

The chain is built from TRBV5-1 and TRBJ2-7, with 7 bases identical to TRBD2. Per germline, CDR1 SGHRS and CDR2 YFSETQ. The CDR3 loop spans 15 amino acids. After removal of 4 bases from V and 3 bases from J, the junction contained 10 bases not matched to a gene. CDR3 residues: CASSAGETSYYEQYF. In nucleotides, the CDR3 is TGCGCCAGCAGCGCGGGGGAGACTAGCTACTACGAGCAGTACTTC.

This clone was counted at least ten times. The genes are TRBV7-4 and TRBJ2-6; 8 positions agree with TRBD2. V shed 2 bases, J shed 0 bases, and the junction held 15 bases outside the gene matches. Germline V gene sequence: CDR1 SGHVT, CDR2 SQSDAQ. The CDR3 sequence is 21 residues long. The CDR3 bases are TGTGCCAGCAGCTTACGGGCCTTCGGACTAGCCGGGCTCTCTGGGGCCAACGTCCTGACTTTC. Amino acids: CASSLRAFGLAGLSGANVLTF.

This clone has a handful of counts. The rearrangement uses TRBV11-2 and TRBJ2-3; perhaps TRBD2 as D (5 bases). The germline V gene encodes CDR1 SGHAT and CDR2 FQNNGV. V dropped 1 base and J dropped 0 bases, with 8 bases sitting between them. The CDR3 runs 15 residues. The CDR3 protein is CASSLVATSTDTQYF. Written as DNA, the CDR3 is TGTGCCAGCAGCTTAGTAGCGACGAGCACAGATACGCAGTATTTT.

The chain employs TRBV14 and TRBJ1-2; 8 bases are shared with TRBD1. Germline V gene lookup returns CDR1 SGHDN and CDR2 FVKESK. The CDR3 covers 16 residues. The ends lost 2 bases at V and 3 bases at J; junction bases unmatched: 8. In nucleotides, the CDR3 is TGTGCCAGCAGCCAACTGGGACTACAGGGGGACTATGGCTACACCTTC. This encodes CASSQLGLQGDYGYTF.

By share of the sample, this clone is medium-sized (0.01 to 0.1%). V usage is TRBV19 and J usage is TRBJ2-2; D may be TRBD1 or TRBD2 (5 bases each). Germline values: CDR1 LNHDA, CDR2 SQIVND (reference sequence). The CDR3 totals 13 residues. V dropped 3 bases and J dropped 7 bases, with 9 bases sitting between them. The CDR3 spells CASSILGDGELFF. The CDR3, as DNA: TGTGCCAGTAGTATCTTGGGGGACGGGGAGCTGTTTTTT.

The gene calls are TRBV7-2 and TRBJ2-1; a weak D match, TRBD1 (5 bases). V was cut by 6 bases and J by 10 bases, with 13 bases left in between. CDR1 and CDR2 (germline): SGHTA, FQGNSA. The CDR3 extends over 12 amino acids. CDR3 in DNA: TGTGCCAGCAGTTCGGTGGGGCGGGAGCAGTTCTTC. It is translated as CASSSVGREQFF. The whole variable domain, filled in from reference TRBV7-2 and TRBJ2-1, reads GAGVSQSPSNKVTEKGKDVELRCDPISGHTALYWYRQSLGQGLEFLIYFQGNSAPDKSGLPSDRFSAERTGGSVSTLTIQRTQQEDSAVYLCASSSVGREQFFGPGTRLTVL.

The chain carries TRBV5-1 and TRBJ2-2, with 8 bases lining up with TRBD1. This CDR3 contains 19 residues. J gave up 3 bases and V 2 bases, and 15 bases lay outside the gene matches. Germline V gene sequence: CDR1 SGHRS, CDR2 YFSETQ. The CDR3, as DNA: TGCGCCAGCAGCTTAAGCCCCGACGGACAGGGTGCCTACACCGGGGAGCTGTTTTTT. Translating it yields CASSLSPDGQGAYTGELFF.

The chain is built from TRBV20-1 and TRBJ2-7; the D is unclear. CDR1 DFQATT and CDR2 SNEGSKA come from the germline V gene (reference sequence). Between the trimmed V and J ends, which lost 4 bases and 5 bases, there was a span of 9 bases. The CDR3 runs 11 residues. CDR3 region: CSATSYDEQYF. The CDR3 DNA reads TGCAGTGCTACTAGTTACGACGAGCAGTACTTC.

This chain joins TRBV15 and TRBJ2-5; 13 bases fit TRBD2. The CDR3 covers 16 residues. CDR1 and CDR2 from the germline V gene are LNHNV and YYDKDF (reference sequence). Germline trimming cut 1 base from V and 1 base from J; bases unmatched to any gene: 0. The CDR3 nucleotides are TGTGCCACCAGCAGAGGGACTAGCGGGGGCCAAGAGACCCAGTACTTC. Its protein product is CATSRGTSGGQETQYF.